The present T cell receptor (beta chain) was sequenced within a study of cytomegalovirus exposure and HLA in healthy donors. Study-wide context: An analysis done earlier identified almost 120 million unique TCR beta sequences from about 179 million T cells.

Findings of the study overall: The study assumed roughly uniform donor sequencing depth for presence/absence analyses. A missense DCLRE1C variant was associated with V- and J-gene trimming of TCR beta chains in a later analysis, and an independent cohort replicated the association.

Unrecorded immune exposures were likely, despite nominal health at sampling. Germline V CDR1 and CDR2: SGHRS, YFSETQ. V lost 4 bases to trimming and J lost 2 bases; unmatched junction nucleotides: 10. This CDR3 region has 16 residues. With respect to this clone: Its antigen remains unidentified.

Vbeta (60) and Jbeta (13) primers were used in the PCR. TCRdb's table, derived via immunoSEQ multiplex PCR, lists solely in-frame clones and lacks some. This repertoire shows about 210,000 clones, around 80% found once; its top ten account for about 0.45%. The specimen was PBMCs. The sequence derives from a boy aged 10-17 years in good health and CMV-seronegative. This chain links TRBV5-1 with TRBJ2-5; 8 positions match TRBD2. The CDR3 region is CASSLGATGGQETQYF. CDR3 coding DNA: TGCGCCAGCAGCCTGGGGGCCACGGGGGGGCAAGAGACCCAGTACTTC. Combining the CDR3 with reference TRBV5-1 and TRBJ2-5 gives the whole variable domain KAGVTQTPRYLIKTRGQQVTLSCSPISGHRSVSWYQQTPGQGLQFLFEYFSETQRNKGNFPGRFSGRQFSNSRSEMNVSTLELGDSALYLCASSLGATGGQETQYFGPGTRLLVL.